This T cell receptor (beta chain) was sequenced in a study of blood T cell repertoires in COVID-19 (TCRdb year 2020). The study in broad terms: Collaborator samples came from the United States, Italy and Spain and covered acute and convalescent phases of COVID-19. Samples were obtained from the ongoing ImmuneRACE study (first 160 participants) and from 1,000 to 1,500 subjects provided by 6 global collaborators. Sample metadata almost always included a de-identified subject ID, COVID-19 status, age in years and sex. The repertoires were released in a freely available public database intended as a resource for research on the immune response to SARS-CoV-2. Where available, HLA class I and class II types were taken from metadata supplied by the sample provider and were not determined by assay-based typing. Subjects who had been exposed to COVID-19, were actively infected with it, or had recovered from it provided the deeply sampled blood TCRbeta repertoires that made up the dataset. The material from the prospective study consisted of cDNA or gDNA derived from T cells, B-cell-depleted T cells, or PBMCs. Points the paper makes about the study in general: The quantity of clinical and demographic metadata differed by source and by participant and was supplied without curation.

About this clone itself: Its binding antigen is unknown. The record has no base qualities; no much larger clone is one base away.

The collaborating institutions used their own protocols to collect whole blood in K2EDTA tubes. For TCRbeta analysis, collaborators shipped samples in one of three forms: frozen whole blood, isolated PBMCs, or DNA extracted from either of those sample types. TCRbeta CDR3 regions were amplified from genomic DNA by means of the immunoSEQ Assay, a bias-controlled multiplex PCR. Under the source paper's analysis protocol: The number of nucleated cells in each sample was estimated by amplification of reference gene primers within the assay. Sequence reads were collapsed and filtered to measure the absolute abundance of every unique TCRbeta CDR3 rearrangement. For each sample, productive Simpson clonality was calculated as the square root of Simpson's diversity index across productive rearrangements. TCRdb obtained this table from immuneACCESS and retained in-frame rearrangements with V and J assigned. These tables miss some clones; where compared with another copy, unresolved V genes account for less than half of the shortfall, and the remainder is unexplained. V and J calls plus clone size are reproduced from that table; the DNA served to infer D and trimming. The sample profile shows some 110,000 clones; approximately 88% of them were found once. 26% of the sample is in the top ten clones.

A distance of 20 bases separates the germline ends of V and J, which lose 5 bases and 3 bases respectively. CDR1 and CDR2 are read off the germline V gene (reference sequence) as PRHDT and FYEKMQ. The CDR3 runs 17 amino acids, cysteine and phenylalanine included. CDR3 DNA only is kept here, 51 bases in frame from base 1. The specimen sequenced was peripheral blood. This TCR was recovered from a man aged 60 to 69 with acute or convalescent COVID-19. The sequence links TRBV13 to TRBJ2-1; the D region possibly corresponds to TRBD2 (5 bases align). CDR3 region: CASSPKSGESNYNEQFF. The sequence in DNA is TGTGCCAGCAGCCCCAAATCTGGGGAGTCCAACTACAATGAGCAGTTCTTC.